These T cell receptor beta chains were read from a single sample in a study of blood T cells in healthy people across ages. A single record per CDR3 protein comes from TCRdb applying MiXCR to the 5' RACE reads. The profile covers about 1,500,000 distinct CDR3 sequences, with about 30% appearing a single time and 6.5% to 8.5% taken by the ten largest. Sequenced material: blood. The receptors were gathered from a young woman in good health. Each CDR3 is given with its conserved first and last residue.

CDR3 protein: CASSLRRAADSPLHF
J gene: TRBJ1-6
V gene: TRBV7-6

CDR3 protein: CASSFRERPQHF
J gene: TRBJ1-5
V gene: TRBV28

CDR3 protein: CSVVPTYNEQFF
J gene: TRBJ2-1
V gene: TRBV29-1

CDR3 protein: CSAPGTGENYEQYF
J gene: TRBJ2-7
V gene: TRBV20-1

CDR3 protein: CASSREVLRNEQFF
J gene: TRBJ2-1
V gene: TRBV4-3

CDR3 protein: CSAVRGALQPQHF
J gene: TRBJ1-5
V gene: TRBV20-1

CDR3 protein: CASSSSGGAGETQYF
J gene: TRBJ2-5
V gene: TRBV7-3

CDR3 protein: CASSAGTFQETQHF
J gene: TRBJ1-5
V gene: TRBV7-2

CDR3 protein: CASSEVAGDSYNEQFF
J gene: TRBJ2-1
V gene: TRBV5-1

CDR3 protein: CASSPSRGEQYF
J gene: -
V gene: TRBV7-9

CDR3 protein: CASSAGTSGSSYNEQFF
J gene: TRBJ2-1
V gene: TRBV5-4

CDR3 protein: CASSPDRDSEQYF
J gene: TRBJ2-7
V gene: TRBV5-1

CDR3 protein: CSAPDSSSGNTIYF
J gene: TRBJ1-3
V gene: TRBV20-1

CDR3 protein: CAAGHQGATGELFF
J gene: TRBJ2-2
V gene: TRBV12-3/TRBV12-4

CDR3 protein: CASRTDSPEQFF
J gene: TRBJ2-1
V gene: TRBV7-9

CDR3 protein: CSASVREGRDIQYF
J gene: TRBJ2-4
V gene: TRBV20-1

CDR3 protein: CASSSGLAGGESGGQYF
J gene: TRBJ2-7
V gene: TRBV6-6

CDR3 protein: CASSSGQGFYEQYF
J gene: TRBJ2-7
V gene: TRBV5-1

CDR3 protein: CASSLSSRETDTQYF
J gene: TRBJ2-3
V gene: TRBV11-2

CDR3 protein: CSVDRGGGGYTF
J gene: TRBJ1-2
V gene: TRBV29-1

CDR3 protein: CASSRDRGPPETQYF
J gene: -
V gene: TRBV5-1

CDR3 protein: CASRGGYSNQPQHF
J gene: TRBJ1-5
V gene: TRBV28

CDR3 protein: CASSQRTSGSVGETQYF
J gene: TRBJ2-5
V gene: TRBV3-1

CDR3 protein: CASSYRVGDKDSPLHF
J gene: TRBJ1-6
V gene: TRBV6-6

CDR3 protein: CASSSSTSGDYNEQYF
J gene: TRBJ2-5
V gene: TRBV6-5

CDR3 protein: CASSQGTVLYEQYF
J gene: TRBJ2-7
V gene: TRBV5-1

CDR3 protein: CASSLVGAGGTDTQYF
J gene: TRBJ2-3
V gene: TRBV7-2

CDR3 protein: CASSTRTSGEMGNEQFF
J gene: TRBJ2-1
V gene: TRBV12-3/TRBV12-4

CDR3 protein: CASSKAWQLQTYEQYF
J gene: TRBJ2-7
V gene: TRBV21-1

CDR3 protein: CASSVAGPSSYNEQFF
J gene: TRBJ2-1
V gene: TRBV9

CDR3 protein: CASSPGHNGNQPQHF
J gene: TRBJ1-5
V gene: TRBV5-1

CDR3 protein: CSVGVLAAVYQETQYF
J gene: TRBJ2-5
V gene: TRBV29-1

CDR3 protein: CSARVAGGPESATQYF
J gene: -
V gene: TRBV20-1

CDR3 protein: CASKKDLPPYEQYF
J gene: TRBJ2-7
V gene: TRBV2

CDR3 protein: CASSLAVAYNEQFF
J gene: TRBJ2-1
V gene: TRBV27

CDR3 protein: CSANGLAGVVDEQFF
J gene: TRBJ2-1
V gene: TRBV20-1

CDR3 protein: CASSPDRGPFYEQYF
J gene: TRBJ2-7
V gene: TRBV4-1

CDR3 protein: CASGTGGRNEQFF
J gene: TRBJ2-1
V gene: TRBV12-3/TRBV12-4

CDR3 protein: CASSLFSSGEQYF
J gene: TRBJ2-7
V gene: TRBV5-4

CDR3 protein: CASSLSYIEYGEQFF
J gene: TRBJ2-1
V gene: TRBV7-9

CDR3 protein: CSATPRPAGRTDTQYF
J gene: TRBJ2-3
V gene: TRBV20-1